This T cell receptor beta chain was recovered during a study of identical twins (dated by TCRdb to about 2016). Looking at the study overall: The study deep-sequenced TCR alpha and beta repertoires from monozygotic twins, unrelated adults of various ages and cord blood to test whether fetal clonotypes persist. To rule out contamination, the twin experiments were replicated at different times with different library preparation protocols.

In regard to this clonotype: Its antigen is not yet known. There are no base qualities to consult, and no much larger clone falls within one base.

Measured from the cysteine to the phenylalanine, the CDR3 is 11 residues long. Just the 33-base CDR3 DNA is kept, in frame starting at base 1. Reading the germline V gene gives CDR1 SQVTM and CDR2 ANQGSEA. Relative to germline, V is 7 bases shorter and J is 6 bases shorter, with 13 bases between their ends. Libraries were made using 5' RACE. Sequencer: Illumina HiSeq 2000. A universal primer binding site was added through template switching, and the final cDNA carried a unique molecular identifier so that TCR cDNA molecules could be counted accurately. Specific primers in the conserved constant-segment region were used to synthesize first-strand cDNA for the TCR alpha and beta chains. To control for contamination, each cDNA library was double barcoded with a SMART-Mk sample barcode plus Illumina barcodes. Two successive PCR steps introduced TruSeq adapter sequences along with Illumina sample barcodes. TCR alpha and beta cDNA libraries were sequenced on the Illumina HiSeq platform with custom primers. Per the source publication's procedure: MiGEC processed the raw reads to extract unique molecular identifiers, while MiXCR was used to determine the CDR3 positions. Recombination models were inferred per individual with the repgenHMM and IGoR tools using an EM algorithm. Shared clonotypes were analyzed with the tcR package in R, and sharing was normalized by the product of cloneset sizes. To study raw recombination free of thymic and clonal selection effects, out-of-frame nonproductive sequences were analyzed. Starting from the raw public reads, TCRdb applied fastp trimming at Q25, assembled clones with MiXCR and retained in-frame beta chains. Every distinct CDR3 protein forms one entry, paired with its most common genes and DNA. TCRdb, not the authors, supplied the V and J calls. This sample holds 400,000 to 500,000 distinct CDR3 sequences; around 18% were observed only once. Around 12% of the sample lies in the top ten.

The investigation overall reported the following: Because the same donors could not be followed over many years, the conclusions relied on cross-sectional statistical analysis. Abundant cord blood beta clonotypes carried fewer insertions; young adult naive repertoires showed a weaker similar trend, while memory repertoires showed none. In monozygotic twins, out-of-frame TCR alpha sharing was systematically underestimated by recombination models, although the models agreed with sharing between unrelated individuals. Excess twin sharing in beta out-of-frame sequences was weaker because fewer shared sequences lowered the signal-to-noise ratio. Invariant T cells such as MAIT and iNKT could partly confound zero-insertion analyses, although diverse VJ usage argued against such confounding for most clonotypes. Out-of-frame TCR alpha sequences shared between twins showed an excess of low generation-probability sequences compared with coincidental sharing between unrelated individuals.

Every donor in the study was a healthy Caucasian. Three unrelated non-twin adults were also sequenced: a male aged 18 to 30, a male aged 50 to 60 and a female aged 50 to 60. Using Miltenyi CD45RO+ enrichment and human naive T-cell isolation kits, memory (CD45RO+) and naive T cells were isolated from PBMC. The receptor was isolated from a man between 45 and 60 years old in good health. Recombination joined TRBV29-1 with TRBJ2-7; perhaps TRBD1 is the D gene, with 6 bases matching. Sample: naive T cells sorted from blood. The cell subset or site label, as the study defines it: cells isolated with a human naive T-cell isolation kit. The CDR3 is CSAKQGPEQYF. The DNA sequence is given as TGCAGCGCAAAACAGGGACCCGAGCAGTACTTC.